This T cell receptor beta chain comes out of a study of blood T cell repertoires in COVID-19. The trim removed 2 bases at V and 7 bases at J, leaving 16 bases unmatched. Germline V gene sequence: CDR1 MGHDK, CDR2 SYGVNS. The CDR3 loop spans 17 amino acids. The table came from immunoSEQ multiplex PCR; TCRdb's copy has only in-frame clones and leaves some out. The table lists around 300,000 clones, 86% of them singletons. The count of this clone is one. The TCR originated in a woman younger than 35 who had recovered from COVID-19. This chain links TRBV25-1 with TRBJ1-2; 7 bases are shared with TRBD1. The sequencing input was PBMCs or T cells enriched from blood (not recorded which). The CDR3: CASSELGTAGNLVGYTF. DNA of the CDR3: TGTGCCAGCAGTGAACTGGGGACAGCAGGGAATTTAGTTGGCTACACCTTC.